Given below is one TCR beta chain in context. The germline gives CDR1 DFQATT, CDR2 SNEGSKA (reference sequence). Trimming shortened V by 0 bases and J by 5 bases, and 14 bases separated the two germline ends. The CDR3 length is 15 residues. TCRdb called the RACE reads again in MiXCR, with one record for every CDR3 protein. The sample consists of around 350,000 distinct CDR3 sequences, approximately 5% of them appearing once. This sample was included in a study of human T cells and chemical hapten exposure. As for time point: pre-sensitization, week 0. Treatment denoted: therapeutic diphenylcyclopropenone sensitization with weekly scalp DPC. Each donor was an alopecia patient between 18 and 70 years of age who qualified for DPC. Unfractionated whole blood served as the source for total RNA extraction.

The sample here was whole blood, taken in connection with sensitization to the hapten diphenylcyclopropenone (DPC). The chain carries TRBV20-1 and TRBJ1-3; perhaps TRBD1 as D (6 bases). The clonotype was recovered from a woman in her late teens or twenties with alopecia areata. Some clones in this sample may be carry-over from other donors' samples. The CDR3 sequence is CSARDGRGLRNTIYF. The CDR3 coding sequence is TGCAGTGCTAGAGATGGCAGGGGTCTTCGAAACACCATATATTTT.